These 21 T cell receptor beta chains share one sample of origin, sequenced in a study of T-cell memory formation after mild COVID-19. TCRdb passed the 5' RACE reads through MiXCR, listing each CDR3 protein once. Here the sample spans 150,000 to 200,000 distinct CDR3 sequences, roughly 11% being singletons. The sample consisted of PBMCs or a T cell subset sorted from them (not recorded which). These receptors were obtained from a man between 18 and 29 years old who had mild COVID-19 (a few samples of this study predate the infection). Cell type and time point are not known.

Here the CDR3 DNA reads TGCGCCAGCAGCTTAGGGACCTTTGCAACTAATGAAAAACTGTTTTTT. It codes for CASSLGTFATNEKLFF. The J gene is TRBJ1-4, the V gene TRBV5-1, with D perhaps matching TRBD1 (5 bases). Germline V CDR1 and CDR2: SGHRS, YFSETQ. The V end lost 2 bases, the J end lost 0 bases, and 11 bases lay between the germline ends. The CDR3 runs 16 residues.

This clonotype was observed a few times. This chain links TRBV10-3 with TRBJ2-2; D gene ambiguous. Germline V gives CDR1 ENHRY, CDR2 SYGVKD. The CDR3 contains 11 residues. Trimming took off 9 bases at V and 1 base at J, with 3 bases between the two ends. The CDR3 sequence: CAIRNTGELFF. CDR3 coding DNA: TGTGCCATTCGGAACACCGGGGAGCTGTTTTTT.

This chain uses TRBV19 with TRBJ2-5; D is unclear. The CDR3 spans 14 residues. V shed 4 bases and J shed 2 bases, with 11 bases lying between them. Germline CDR1 reads LNHDA; CDR2 reads SQIVND (reference sequence). The CDR3 sequence: CASSRTEPQETQYF. CDR3 nucleotide sequence: TGTGCCAGTAGTAGGACCGAACCACAAGAGACCCAGTACTTC.

J is TRBJ1-6 and V is TRBV9; D ambiguous. The CDR3 covers 14 residues. The germline V gene has CDR1 SGDLS and CDR2 YYNGEE. V was clipped by 6 bases and J by 10 bases, with 17 bases between them. This chain's CDR3 is CASTRGLIGSPLHF. The CDR3 DNA reads TGTGCCAGCACCAGAGGGTTGATCGGGTCACCCCTCCACTTT.

This clonotype was observed at least ten times. This chain joins TRBV7-2 and TRBJ2-3; D remains unclear. CDR3 length: 14 residues. Trimming took 5 bases from V and 3 from J, leaving 12 bases between them. The germline gives CDR1 SGHTA, CDR2 FQGNSA. This chain's CDR3 is CASSPIVGTDTQYF. The CDR3 DNA follows: TGTGCCAGCAGCCCTATAGTGGGGACAGATACGCAGTATTTT.

This clonotype showed up just a few times. The chain has TRBV5-1 and TRBJ1-1; a weak D match, TRBD1 (5 bases). The V end lost 4 bases, the J end lost 0 bases, and 16 bases lay between the germline ends. Germline V lookup: CDR1 SGHRS, CDR2 YFSETQ. The CDR3 is 16 amino acids. The CDR3 bases are TGCGCCAGCAGCCCTTGGGCAGGGCTCATGAACACTGAAGCTTTCTTT. Residues: CASSPWAGLMNTEAFF.

This clonotype was picked up a small number of times. The chain combines TRBV5-1 with TRBJ2-5; no definite D call. Germline V lookup: CDR1 SGHRS, CDR2 YFSETQ. The CDR3 totals 13 residues. Trimming left V 7 bases short and J 5 bases short, with 15 bases between. The CDR3 nucleotides are TGCGCCAGCTCCCCCGGCCCGAGCGAGACCCAGTACTTC. Amino acid sequence: CASSPGPSETQYF.

The chain combines TRBV7-3 with TRBJ2-5; the D gene could be TRBD1 or TRBD2 (5 bases each). The CDR3 sequence is 14 residues long. Germline V lookup: CDR1 SGHTA, CDR2 FQGTGA. V was trimmed by 4 bases and J by 3 bases, leaving 12 bases between them. DNA for the CDR3: TGTGCCAGCAGCTCGGGACCTCTCGAAGAGACCCAGTACTTC. Residues: CASSSGPLEETQYF.

This clonotype was picked up a small number of times. V gene TRBV7-2 combines with J gene TRBJ1-2; D possibly corresponds to TRBD1 (6 bases). CDR1 SGHTA and CDR2 FQGNSA come from the germline V gene. The CDR3 has 14 amino acids. The V and J ends lost 5 bases and 7 bases respectively, with 17 bases between them. The CDR3 reads CASSPSGGAGGYTF. CDR3 nucleotide sequence: TGTGCCAGCAGCCCCTCGGGGGGGGCTGGTGGCTACACCTTC.

The rearrangement uses TRBV19 and TRBJ2-5; no clear D. Germline V CDR1 and CDR2: LNHDA, SQIVND (reference sequence). The CDR3 is 13 amino acids. The ends were cut back, 3 bases at V and 5 bases at J, with 10 bases in the middle. In DNA, the CDR3 is TGTGCCAGTAGTATCTCCCTGCGGGAGACCCAGTACTTC. Amino acid sequence: CASSISLRETQYF.

Ten or more counts support this clonotype. V and J are TRBV15 and TRBJ2-5; possible D gene TRBD1, 5 bases. Germline V lookup: CDR1 LNHNV, CDR2 YYDKDF (reference sequence). The CDR3 has 15 residues. V shed 4 bases and J shed 4 bases, with 16 bases lying between them. The CDR3 sequence is CATSKTQGFGETQYF. In DNA form, the CDR3 reads TGTGCCACCAGCAAAACGCAGGGTTTCGGAGAGACCCAGTACTTC.

V is TRBV7-9 and J is TRBJ2-1; the D gene is possibly TRBD1 (5 bases). This CDR3 contains 15 residues. V was pared by 5 bases and J by 7 bases, with 18 bases between. Germline-derived CDR1 and CDR2 are SEHNR and FQNEAQ (reference sequence). The CDR3 reads CASSPKFRVGNEQFF. Here the CDR3 DNA reads TGTGCCAGCAGCCCGAAGTTCAGGGTTGGGAATGAGCAGTTCTTC.

The gene calls are TRBV27 and TRBJ2-7; no definite D call. From germline, CDR1 is MNHEY and CDR2 SMNVEV (reference sequence). CDR3 length equals 15 residues. V was clipped by 4 bases and J by 3 bases, with 16 bases between them. In DNA form, the CDR3 reads TGTGCCAGCAGTTCACGGACCTCGGGTCACTACGAGCAGTACGTC. This codes for CASSSRTSGHYEQYV.

The sample holds a few counts of this clonotype. The J gene is TRBJ2-4, the V gene TRBV7-2; no firm D call. This CDR3 has 14 residues. Trimming left V 4 bases short and J 8 bases short, with 15 bases between. The germline V gene encodes CDR1 SGHTA and CDR2 FQGNSA. The CDR3 DNA reads TGTGCCAGCAGCTCTGCCGGAAACCAACACATTCAGTACTTC. Translating gives CASSSAGNQHIQYF.

Many counts were recorded for this clonotype. J is TRBJ2-7 and V is TRBV5-1, with unresolved D. The CDR3 is made up of 13 amino acids. Trimming took off 4 bases at V and 2 bases at J, with 10 bases between the two ends. From germline, CDR1 is SGHRS and CDR2 YFSETQ. The CDR3 loop reads CASSGSAAYEQYF. DNA for the CDR3: TGCGCCAGCAGCGGGTCGGCAGCCTACGAGCAGTACTTC.

This clonotype was recorded many times. The gene calls are TRBV4-2 and TRBJ2-7; D might be TRBD2 (7 bases). CDR1 and CDR2 from the germline V gene are LGHNA and YNFKEQ. The CDR3 consists of 18 residues. Deletions cut 0 bases from V and 3 bases from J, with 21 bases between. Written as DNA, the CDR3 is TGTGCCAGCAGCCAAGATCTTCGGACGGGGGGCCAGTACTACGAGCAGTACTTC. It translates to CASSQDLRTGGQYYEQYF.

This clonotype occurred a few times. The chain recombines TRBV18 with TRBJ1-2; D is possibly TRBD1 (5 bases). Trimming removed 0 bases at V and 7 bases at J, with 12 bases between. CDR1 is KGHSH, CDR2 LQKENI, per germline. The length of the CDR3 is 14 residues. The CDR3 protein is CASSPPGRESGYTF. CDR3 bases: TGTGCCAGCTCACCACCGGGCAGGGAGTCTGGCTACACCTTC.

In this sample, this clonotype turned up once. The chain uses TRBV7-9 and TRBJ2-1; D not resolved. Per the germline V gene, CDR1 is SEHNR and CDR2 is FQNEAQ (reference sequence). V was clipped by 6 bases and J by 8 bases, with 8 bases between them. The CDR3 spans 11 residues. The CDR3 reads CASSLDHEQFF. The DNA for the CDR3 is TGTGCCAGCAGTCTCGATCATGAGCAGTTCTTC.

The chain couples TRBV7-9 to TRBJ2-2; no definite D call. Trimming took 6 bases from V and 1 from J, leaving 18 bases between them. The CDR3 extends over 17 amino acids. Per the germline V gene, CDR1 is SEHNR and CDR2 is FQNEAQ (reference sequence). CDR3 in DNA: TGTGCCAGCAGACCCGCGTGGCAGGATAAGAACACCGGGGAGCTGTTTTTT. Amino acids: CASRPAWQDKNTGELFF.

This rearrangement joins TRBV9 to TRBJ2-3, with D unresolved. The V end lost 2 bases, the J end lost 2 bases, and 6 bases lay between the germline ends. Germline V gene lookup returns CDR1 SGDLS and CDR2 YYNGEE. The CDR3 consists of 13 residues. The CDR3 region is CASSVRTTDTQYF. In nucleotides, the CDR3 is TGTGCCAGCAGCGTTCGTACCACAGATACGCAGTATTTT.

The J gene is TRBJ2-7, the V gene TRBV12-3 or TRBV12-4, with unresolved D. CDR3 length equals 13 residues. Trimming removed 6 bases from V and 1 base from J, with 10 bases in between. CDR3 sequence reads: CASSLTRSYEQYF. As DNA, the CDR3 is TGTGCCAGCAGCCTCACACGATCCTACGAGCAGTACTTC.